This entry lists 21 T cell receptor beta chains sequenced from one sample in a study of tumor-infiltrating lymphocytes in primary liver carcinoma. Without any cell sorting, roughly 20-32 mg of bulk tissue yielded co-extracted RNA and DNA. Constant-region priming of approximately 500 ng total RNA yielded TCR beta cDNA. Libraries of TCR beta came from three nested multiplex PCR rounds with slightly modified ARM-PCR. The two initial PCR rounds, roughly 9 cycles each, used TRBV1-TRBV30 forward and C-beta reverse primers. One entry per CDR3 protein results from TCRdb running MiXCR on the multiplex PCR reads. Among 100,000 to 150,000 distinct CDR3 sequences listed, 55% to 75% were seen once. The source material was liver tumor tissue from sampling region 3. Subset described: tumor region T3, left-lateral pole. The source of these receptors is a woman aged 60-70 years with primary liver carcinoma and hepatitis B virus infection.

This clonotype turned up a few times. The chain combines TRBV30 with TRBJ1-5; TRBD1 matches 9 bases. The CDR3 totals 15 residues. Trimming took 3 bases from V and 6 from J; bases not matched to a gene: 9. Germline V gives CDR1 GTSNPN, CDR2 SVGIG (reference sequence). The CDR3 bases are TGTGCCTGGAGCGTAACCACAGGGGGCACTCAGCCCCAGCATTTT. It is translated as CAWSVTTGGTQPQHF.

On this clonotype: The junction and the germline gene differ at one end; a read error may be behind it. V usage is TRBV6-5 and J usage is TRBJ1-2; 7 bases map to TRBD1. Germline V lookup: CDR1 MNHEY, CDR2 SVGAGI. CDR3 size: 14 residues. CDR3 residues: CASRGGQAIYDYTF. CDR3 nucleotide sequence: TGCGCCAGCAGAGGCGGACAGGCCATCTATGACTACACCTTC.

This clonotype was picked up many times. The rearrangement links TRBV12-3 or TRBV12-4 to TRBJ1-1, with TRBD1 matching 9 bases. Trimming took 5 bases from V and 2 from J; bases not matched to a gene: 6. CDR3 length: 15 residues. The CDR3 here is CASSRRTGGNTEAFF. For the CDR3, the DNA is TGTGCCAGCAGTCGAAGAACAGGGGGCAACACTGAAGCTTTCTTT.

This clonotype occurred a few times. This may be a read error, as it is one base from a much larger clone. The chain combines TRBV5-1 with TRBJ1-1; a possible D gene is TRBD1 (5 bases). This CDR3 is built from 14 residues. In germline, CDR1 is SGHRS, CDR2 YFSETQ. Here the CDR3 reads CAGSLASGHTEAFF. CDR3 DNA: TGCGCCGGCAGCTTGGCCTCAGGGCACACTGAAGCTTTCTTT.

The chain links TRBV29-1 to TRBJ1-2; no clear D gene. Germline CDR1 is SQVTM and CDR2 is ANQGSEA. The CDR3 spans 12 residues. The germline V and J ends were trimmed by 3 bases and 3 bases, with 8 bases remaining between them. CDR3 residues: CSVDDQDYGYTF. The CDR3, as DNA: TGCAGCGTTGACGATCAGGACTATGGCTACACCTTC.

This clonotype was detected many times. V and J are TRBV6-1 and TRBJ2-1; the D gene could be TRBD1 or TRBD2 (5 bases each). V was pared by 1 base and J by 4 bases, with 20 bases between. CDR1 is MNHNS and CDR2 is SASEGT in the germline V gene. CDR3 length: 18 amino acids. The CDR3 nucleotides are TGTGCCAGCAGTGAAGTGGGACGTGGGGCCCACACTTACAATGAGCAGTTCTTC. Its translation: CASSEVGRGAHTYNEQFF.

The chain carries TRBV11-2 and TRBJ2-3, with 10 bases that match TRBD2. J lost 8 bases, V lost 4 bases, and 12 bases had no gene match. Germline CDR1 reads SGHAT; CDR2 reads FQNNGV. This CDR3 is 16 amino acids long. As DNA, the CDR3 is TGTGCCAGCAGCTCCGGGACTAGCGCCAAGCCCGGTACGCAGTATTTT. Amino acids: CASSSGTSAKPGTQYF.

The genes are TRBV19 and TRBJ1-1, with no clear D. Germline assignment: CDR1 LNHDA and CDR2 SQIVND (reference sequence). The CDR3 has 12 residues. V was pared by 7 bases and J by 3 bases, with 9 bases between. CDR3 nucleotides: TGTGCCAGTACGGGCCGATACACTGAAGCTTTCTTT. Protein sequence: CASTGRYTEAFF.

This clonotype showed up many times. The CDR3 sequence is CASSQEGLSTYEQYF. For the CDR3, the DNA is TGTGCCAGCAGTCAGGAGGGGTTATCCACCTACGAGCAGTACTTC. V usage is TRBV6-2 or TRBV6-3 and J usage is TRBJ2-7; a possible D gene is TRBD2 (6 bases). The germline V and J ends were trimmed by 5 bases and 2 bases, with 16 bases remaining between them. CDR3 length: 15 residues. Looked up from germline, CDR1 is MNHEY and CDR2 is SVGEGT.

This clonotype was recorded at least ten times. The CDR3 sequence is CASSLAGGPYEQYF. CDR3 in DNA: TGTGCCAGCAGTTTAGCGGGAGGGCCCTACGAGCAGTACTTC. The chain links TRBV28 to TRBJ2-7; 9 bases map to TRBD2. Germline V gene sequence: CDR1 MDHEN, CDR2 SYDVKM. CDR3 length equals 14 residues. V dropped 2 bases and J dropped 2; count of bases not matched to a gene: 1.

In regard to this clonotype: At one end, the junction sequence differs from germline, possibly due to a read error. The J gene is TRBJ2-3, the V gene TRBV5-4; the D gene is possibly TRBD1 (6 bases). CDR1 and CDR2 from the germline V gene are SGHNT and YYREEE (reference sequence). This CDR3 comprises 15 residues. CDR3 region: CANSQGQTGTDTQYF. The CDR3 coding sequence is TGTGCCAACAGCCAAGGACAGACTGGCACAGATACGCAGTATTTT.

This clonotype was recorded only once. A much larger clone is a single base away; this may be a read error. The chain links TRBV12-5 to TRBJ2-1; D may be TRBD1 (6 bases). The V end lost 5 bases, the J end lost 3 bases, and 11 bases lay between the germline ends. The length of the CDR3 is 14 residues. Per germline, CDR1 LGHNT and CDR2 FRNRAP. The CDR3: CASGAGVGYNEQFF. The CDR3 DNA sequence: TGTGCTAGTGGTGCAGGGGTGGGCTACAATGAGCAGTTCTTC.

With respect to this clonotype: Lacking the conserved final phenylalanine or tryptophan, this CDR3 likely reflects a read error. The genes are TRBV6-1 and TRBJ2-5; no firm D call. The germline CDR1 and CDR2 sequences are MNHNS and SASEGT. The CDR3 has 11 residues. The CDR3 nucleotides are TGTGCGAGCAGTATCCAAGAGACCCAGTACTCC. Its translation is CASSIQETQYS.

Worth noting for this clonotype: The CDR3 end shows no conserved phenylalanine or tryptophan, and so a read error is likely. The CDR3 here is CASSLRGALTHGYTS. DNA of the CDR3: TGTGCCAGCAGCCTTCGCGGGGCGCTGACCCATGGCTACACCTCC. The chain employs TRBV14 and TRBJ1-2, with a tentative D call TRBD1 (5 bases). Germline CDR1 SGHDN, CDR2 FVKESK. There are 15 residues in the CDR3. Trimming stripped 4 bases from V and 6 bases from J, with 18 bases between.

The V and J genes are TRBV28 and TRBJ2-3; D may correspond to TRBD1 or TRBD2 (6 bases each). Germline V gene lookup returns CDR1 MDHEN and CDR2 SYDVKM. CDR3 length equals 21 residues. Trimming removed 2 bases from V and 3 bases from J, with 30 bases in between. CDR3 coding DNA: TGTGCCAGCAGTTTAGGGATGGACAAGGGGGGATCTATAACCAATACAGATACGCAGTATTTT. This sequence encodes CASSLGMDKGGSITNTDTQYF.

This clonotype was detected once. An end of the junction does not agree with germline; a read error may underlie this. The gene calls are TRBV11-2 and TRBJ2-1; 7 bases line up with TRBD1. The CDR3 totals 17 residues. CDR1 and CDR2 from the germline V gene are SGHAT and FQNNGV. DNA for the CDR3: TGTGCCCGCAGCTTAACCCGCGGAGAGGGGTACAGGGGTGAGCAGTTCTTC. As protein: CARSLTRGEGYRGEQFF.

In regard to this clonotype: At one end the junction does not follow the germline gene, possibly because of a read error. This chain connects TRBV10-1 to TRBJ2-7, with TRBD2 identical over 14 bases. Germline CDR1 reads WNHNN; CDR2 reads SYGVQD (reference sequence). CDR3 length: 17 residues. The CDR3 region is CASSGTRTSGRLREQHF. Written as DNA, the CDR3 is TGCGCTAGCAGTGGAACCCGGACTAGCGGGAGGTTGAGGGAGCAGCACTTC.

Concerning this clonotype itself: This CDR3 is missing its conserved last phenylalanine or tryptophan, likely due to a read error. No DNA is shown, since the ends of the CDR3 on it are uncertain; the CDR3 is the one TCRdb lists. This chain links TRBV11-3 with TRBJ1-1. The germline V gene has CDR1 SGHNT and CDR2 YENEEA. Counting both end residues, the CDR3 totals 16 amino acids. The CDR3 loop is CASSLVGEYRNTEAYS.

The chain joins TRBV20-1 to TRBJ2-1; the match to TRBD2 covers 10 bases. Trimming cost V 4 bases and J 8 bases; bases outside gene matches: 5. The germline gives CDR1 DFQATT, CDR2 SNEGSKA (reference sequence). The CDR3 is 13 amino acids. The CDR3: CSANSGTSDEQFF. CDR3 nucleotide sequence: TGCAGTGCTAACTCCGGGACTAGCGATGAGCAGTTCTTC.

The chain recombines TRBV11-2 with TRBJ2-6; D gene uncertain. With 10 bases removed from V and 0 bases from J, the gap between germline ends came to 10 bases. The CDR3 contains 14 residues. Germline assignment: CDR1 SGHAT and CDR2 FQNNGV. CDR3: CAMSPASGANVLTF. Here the CDR3 DNA reads TGTGCCATGAGCCCAGCCTCTGGGGCCAACGTCCTGACTTTC.

This sequence joins TRBV12-3 or TRBV12-4 and TRBJ2-1; D may be TRBD2 (7 bases). V was cut by 9 bases and J by 6 bases, with 21 bases left in between. The CDR3 sequence is 15 residues long. The CDR3 reads CASRDERGAPNEQFF. For the CDR3, the DNA is TGTGCCAGTAGAGACGAACGGGGGGCCCCCAATGAGCAGTTCTTC.